Reported below is one T cell receptor (beta chain). What it recognizes is unknown. The data originate from a study of shared clonotypes between healthy human individuals. At the level of the study: Contributing individuals were a couple of females and a few males aged 18 to 49.

The repertoire was sequenced with immunoSEQ multiplex PCR; TCRdb's copy has only in-frame clones and lacks some. The data contain about 330,000 clones, about 74% of them seen just once; the ten biggest clones take up around a tenth. The length of the CDR3 is 17 residues. V lost 2 bases, J lost 5 bases, and 19 bases lay in between. Germline V gene lookup returns CDR1 SGHTA and CDR2 FQGNSA. Study-level findings and limits: Blood was the only sampled material, and tissue repertoires likely differ.

The chain employs TRBV7-2 and TRBJ2-1; D remains ambiguous. The source of this sequence is a man younger than 40 in good health. The sample was memory CD4+ T cells sorted from blood. The subset was: CD45RA-negative fraction. Written as DNA, the CDR3 is TGTGCCAGCAGCTTATCCACCTCCTTAGGGCTGGACAATGAGCAGTTCTTC. Translated, it gives CASSLSTSLGLDNEQFF.